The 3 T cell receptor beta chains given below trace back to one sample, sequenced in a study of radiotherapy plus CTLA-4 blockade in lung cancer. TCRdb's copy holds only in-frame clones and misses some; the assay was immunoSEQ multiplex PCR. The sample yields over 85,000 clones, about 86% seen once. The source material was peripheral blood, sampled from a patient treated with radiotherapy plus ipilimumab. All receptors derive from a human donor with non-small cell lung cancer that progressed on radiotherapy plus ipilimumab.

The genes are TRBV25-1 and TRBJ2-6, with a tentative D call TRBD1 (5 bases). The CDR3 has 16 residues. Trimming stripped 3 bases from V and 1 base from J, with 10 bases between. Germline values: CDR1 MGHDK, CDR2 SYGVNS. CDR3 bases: TGTGCCAGCAGTGATTCAGGGCAGTCTGGGGCCAACGTCCTGACTTTC. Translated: CASSDSGQSGANVLTF.

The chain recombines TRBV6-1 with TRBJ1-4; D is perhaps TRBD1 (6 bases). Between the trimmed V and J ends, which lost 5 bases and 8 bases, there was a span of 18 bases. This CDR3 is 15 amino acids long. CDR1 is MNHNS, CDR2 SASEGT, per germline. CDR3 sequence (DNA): TGTGCCAGCAGTCCTGGGACAACGAGCGGCGAAAAACTGTTTTTT. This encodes CASSPGTTSGEKLFF.

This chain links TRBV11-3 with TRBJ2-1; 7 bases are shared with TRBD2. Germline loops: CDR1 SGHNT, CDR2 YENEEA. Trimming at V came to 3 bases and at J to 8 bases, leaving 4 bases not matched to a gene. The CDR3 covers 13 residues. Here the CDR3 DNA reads TGTGCCAGCAGCTTGGCGGGAGCATATGAGCAGTTCTTC. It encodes CASSLAGAYEQFF. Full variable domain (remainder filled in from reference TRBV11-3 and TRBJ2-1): EAGVVQSPRYKIIEKKQPVAFWCNPISGHNTLYWYLQNLGQGPELLIRYENEEAVDDSQLPKDRFSAERLKGVDSTLKIQPAELGDSAVYLCASSLAGAYEQFFGPGTRLTVL.